These 18 T cell receptor beta chains were all obtained from the same sample, sequenced in a study of T-cell reconstitution after alpha-beta-depleted transplantation in children. This sample's TCRbeta library carried unique molecular identifier barcodes. Via MiXCR, TCRdb re-called the PCR reads, giving one row per CDR3 protein. The sample includes about 600,000 distinct CDR3 sequences, over 10% seen only once; the top ten take about 2%. The starting material was PBMCs, mostly from graft donor cells, obtained 360 days after TCRalphabeta/CD19-depleted stem cell transplant. All receptors come from a male patient younger than 18 who had a stem cell transplant for acute myeloid leukemia, so the T cells may come from the graft donor.

This clonotype appeared many times. V and J are TRBV12-3 or TRBV12-4 and TRBJ2-4; 7 bases line up with TRBD1. The CDR3 is made up of 17 amino acids. The ends lost 8 bases at V and 6 bases at J; junction bases unmatched: 19. CDR3 sequence: CASLMSSLTGVGNIQYF. In nucleotides, the CDR3 is TGTGCCAGCCTCATGTCTTCCCTTACAGGGGTAGGAAACATTCAGTACTTC.

There are many counts of this clonotype. The chain combines TRBV5-1 with TRBJ2-3; TRBD2 is a possible D gene (5 bases). Germline V lookup: CDR1 SGHRS, CDR2 YFSETQ. The CDR3 runs 16 residues. V dropped 0 bases and J dropped 0 bases, with 11 bases sitting between them. The CDR3 sequence is CASSLGLRDSTDTQYF. Written as DNA, the CDR3 is TGCGCCAGCAGCTTGGGTCTACGGGATAGCACAGATACGCAGTATTTT.

In its sample, this clonotype was seen many times. The V gene is TRBV6-2 or TRBV6-3, the J gene TRBJ2-3; D is unclear. This CDR3 contains 14 residues. Trimming cost V 0 bases and J 5 bases, with 9 bases left between them. Germline CDR1 reads MNHEY; CDR2 reads SVGEGT. CDR3 in amino acids: CASSYSLMEDTQYF. CDR3 DNA sequence: TGTGCCAGCAGTTACTCCCTCATGGAAGATACGCAGTATTTT.

This rearrangement joins TRBV5-1 to TRBJ2-3; weak D call: TRBD2 (6 bases). Deletions cut 2 bases from V and 4 bases from J, with 20 bases between. There are 17 residues in the CDR3. Germline V gives CDR1 SGHRS, CDR2 YFSETQ. CDR3 DNA: TGCGCCAGCAGCTTTTCATCGGACGGGGAGGTCGCAGATACGCAGTATTTT. Protein sequence: CASSFSSDGEVADTQYF.

This clonotype was detected only a few times. This chain joins TRBV5-5 and TRBJ2-7; D call uncertain. The germline gives CDR1 SGHKS, CDR2 YYEKEE (reference sequence). The V end lost 0 bases, the J end lost 0 bases, and 10 bases lay between the germline ends. The CDR3 contains 15 residues. The CDR3 spells CASSLGPDISYEQYF. Written as DNA, the CDR3 is TGTGCCAGCAGCTTGGGGCCAGACATCTCCTACGAGCAGTACTTC.

In this sample, this clonotype turned up many times. The V gene is TRBV7-6, the J gene TRBJ2-1, with D perhaps matching TRBD2 (6 bases). V lost 0 bases, J lost 0 bases, and 12 bases lay in between. CDR1 and CDR2 (germline): SGHVS, FNYEAQ. This CDR3 spans 17 amino acids. The CDR3 is CASSLAGTSNSYNEQFF. The CDR3 nucleotides read TGTGCCAGCAGCTTAGCCGGGACTTCCAACTCCTACAATGAGCAGTTCTTC.

The chain combines TRBV7-9 with TRBJ2-7; tentative D call: TRBD1 (6 bases). This CDR3 is built from 16 residues. Per the germline V gene, CDR1 is SEHNR and CDR2 is FQNEAQ (reference sequence). V lost 4 bases and J lost 0, with 16 bases in between. CDR3 DNA sequence: TGTGCCAGCAGCTCATATGCAGGGGTTTTCTCCTACGAGCAGTACTTC. Its protein product is CASSSYAGVFSYEQYF.

The chain has TRBV19 and TRBJ2-3; 12 bases agree with TRBD2. V was pared by 0 bases and J by 3 bases, with 1 base of the junction left unmatched. This CDR3 contains 16 residues. The germline V gene has CDR1 LNHDA and CDR2 SQIVND (reference sequence). Here the CDR3 reads CASSIETSGRTDTQYF. As DNA, the CDR3 is TGTGCCAGTAGTATAGAGACTAGCGGGAGAACAGATACGCAGTATTTT.

This clonotype was detected only a few times. The chain has TRBV5-1 and TRBJ2-2, with 12 positions matching TRBD2. Germline V gene lookup returns CDR1 SGHRS and CDR2 YFSETQ. The CDR3 totals 16 residues. The trim removed 0 bases at V and 7 bases at J, leaving 4 bases unmatched. CDR3 sequence: CASSLGLAGVRGELFF. The CDR3 DNA reads TGCGCCAGCAGCTTGGGACTAGCGGGAGTTCGCGGGGAGCTGTTTTTT.

The chain uses TRBV12-3 or TRBV12-4 and TRBJ2-7; 9 bases line up with TRBD1. There are 15 residues in the CDR3. The J segment lost 5 bases and the V segment lost 3 bases, leaving 8 bases of the junction unmatched. CDR3 DNA: TGTGCCAGCAGTTTTGGGACAGGGTTGGCCCACGAGCAGTACTTC. This encodes CASSFGTGLAHEQYF.

This rearrangement joins TRBV5-5 to TRBJ2-7; D gene unclear. The CDR3 has 14 amino acids. Per germline, CDR1 SGHKS and CDR2 YYEKEE (reference sequence). V lost 3 bases, J lost 3 bases, and 13 bases lay in between. The CDR3 DNA is TGTGCCAGCAGCTCGGTCCTTTTGTTCTACGAGCAGTACTTC. Protein sequence: CASSSVLLFYEQYF.

This clonotype was recorded a few times. This rearrangement joins TRBV5-1 to TRBJ2-1; 7 nucleotides align to TRBD1. This CDR3 is 14 amino acids long. CDR1 and CDR2 from the germline V gene are SGHRS and YFSETQ. V lost 4 bases, J lost 9 bases, and 10 bases stayed unmatched. The CDR3 DNA reads TGCGCCAGCAGCGCCTCAGGGGGTTTGGGTGAGCAGTTCTTC. It encodes CASSASGGLGEQFF.

In DNA, the CDR3 is TGTGCCACCAGCAGAGTACCCCTAGCGGGGACCAACACCGGGGAGCTGTTTTTT. Protein sequence: CATSRVPLAGTNTGELFF. The rearrangement links TRBV15 to TRBJ2-2, with 9 positions matching TRBD2. Germline CDR1 LNHNV, CDR2 YYDKDF (reference sequence). The CDR3 sequence is 18 residues long. V shed 1 base and J 2 bases; nucleotides not matched to a gene: 8.

This clonotype came up a few times. The chain carries TRBV18 and TRBJ2-1; 8 bases align to TRBD2. Germline V CDR1 and CDR2: KGHSH, LQKENI. V shed 4 bases, J shed 2 bases, and the junction held 4 bases outside the gene matches. This CDR3 has 15 residues. Here the CDR3 DNA reads TGTGCCAGCTCACTCGAGACTAGCGCCTACAATGAGCAGTTCTTC. It specifies CASSLETSAYNEQFF.

V and J are TRBV30 and TRBJ2-7, with D possibly TRBD1 on 5 matching bases. Trimming pared 0 bases from V and 3 bases from J, leaving 9 bases between. The CDR3 is made up of 13 amino acids. Germline V CDR1 and CDR2: GTSNPN, SVGIG (reference sequence). The CDR3 loop reads CAWSVSGIYEQYF. CDR3 coding DNA: TGTGCCTGGAGTGTCTCAGGGATCTACGAGCAGTACTTC.

This clonotype was observed a handful of times. The genes are TRBV7-2 and TRBJ2-5; 11 bases are a match to TRBD2. The CDR3 is 14 residues long. CDR1 and CDR2 from the germline V gene are SGHTA and FQGNSA. Losses at the gene ends were 3 bases for V and 13 bases for J; bases not matched to a gene: 10. This CDR3 reads CASSFRIAGGSWYF. CDR3 nucleotides: TGTGCCAGCAGCTTCCGCATAGCGGGAGGGTCCTGGTACTTC.

The chain recombines TRBV9 with TRBJ2-1; 7 positions agree with TRBD1. After removal of 2 bases from V and 8 bases from J, the junction contained 7 bases not matched to a gene. CDR3 length: 14 residues. Germline V gene lookup returns CDR1 SGDLS and CDR2 YYNGEE. As DNA, the CDR3 is TGTGCCAGCAGCGTCCGACAGGGTCGGGATGAGCAGTTCTTC. Translated: CASSVRQGRDEQFF.

This clonotype was seen only a few times. This rearrangement joins TRBV11-1 to TRBJ2-5; D possibly corresponds to TRBD1 (5 bases). CDR3 length: 18 amino acids. Trimming stripped 5 bases from V and 1 base from J, with 23 bases between. Germline V gene lookup returns CDR1 SGHAT and CDR2 FQDESV (reference sequence). In DNA, the CDR3 is TGTGCCAGCAGCACCTACGGTGGGGCTAGAGTGGGCCAAGAGACCCAGTACTTC. Protein: CASSTYGGARVGQETQYF.